These 20 T cell receptor beta chains were all obtained from the same sample, sequenced in a study of T-cell memory formation after mild COVID-19. TCRdb re-derived calls from the 5' RACE reads in MiXCR, one entry per CDR3 protein. The table has about 320,000 distinct CDR3 sequences, 13% to 15% seen once. Input material: PBMCs or a T cell subset sorted from them (not recorded which). These receptors all come from a man aged 18 to 30 who had mild COVID-19 (a few samples of this study predate the infection). Cell type and time point are not known.

The chain links TRBV2 to TRBJ1-4; no firm D call. There are 14 residues in the CDR3. V was trimmed by 5 bases and J by 8 bases, leaving 15 bases between them. In germline, CDR1 is SNHLY, CDR2 FYNNEI. The CDR3 DNA is TGTGCCAGCAGTCTTTATGGGGTTAGAGAAAAACTGTTTTTT. It yields the protein CASSLYGVREKLFF.

There are a few counts of this clonotype. The chain has TRBV5-1 and TRBJ2-2; 8 nucleotides align to TRBD1. The CDR3 is 19 residues long. The J segment lost 3 bases and the V segment lost 0 bases, leaving 13 bases of the junction unmatched. Germline V gene sequence: CDR1 SGHRS, CDR2 YFSETQ. As DNA, the CDR3 is TGCGCCAGCAGCTTGGTGTTGGGCACCAGGGGGCGCGACACCGGGGAGCTGTTTTTT. Protein: CASSLVLGTRGRDTGELFF. Drawing the rest from reference TRBV5-1 and TRBJ2-2, the complete variable domain is KAGVTQTPRYLIKTRGQQVTLSCSPISGHRSVSWYQQTPGQGLQFLFEYFSETQRNKGNFPGRFSGRQFSNSRSEMNVSTLELGDSALYLCASSLVLGTRGRDTGELFFGEGSRLTVL.

J is TRBJ2-1 and V is TRBV27; 7 nucleotides match TRBD2. The CDR3 length is 16 residues. Looked up from germline, CDR1 is MNHEY and CDR2 is SMNVEV (reference sequence). The junction had 15 bases not matched to a gene; V was cut back by 4 bases and J by 9 bases. The CDR3 DNA is TGTGCCAGCAGTTCAGGGCGGCTGGACGGGGGGATTGAGCAGTTCTTC. Its translation: CASSSGRLDGGIEQFF.

This clonotype was detected only a few times. This chain connects TRBV13 to TRBJ2-1; maybe TRBD1 (5 bases). The V gene's germline CDR1 is PRHDT and CDR2 FYEKMQ (reference sequence). The CDR3 consists of 14 residues. Trimming left V 1 base short and J 2 bases short, with 6 bases between. The chain's CDR3 is CASSLVGPYNEQFF. In DNA form, the CDR3 reads TGTGCCAGCAGCTTAGTGGGGCCCTACAATGAGCAGTTCTTC.

This clonotype was seen a handful of times. This sequence joins TRBV4-1 and TRBJ2-5; TRBD1 might be the D (6 bases). This CDR3 is built from 16 residues. Germline values: CDR1 MGHRA, CDR2 YSYEKL. Trimming shortened V by 4 bases and J by 5 bases, and 20 bases separated the two germline ends. This CDR3 is CASSRITGRLDETQYF. In DNA form, the CDR3 reads TGCGCCAGCAGCCGAATCACAGGGCGGCTAGACGAGACCCAGTACTTC.

The genes are TRBV4-1 and TRBJ2-7; TRBD1 or TRBD2 may be the D gene (5 bases each). Germline V gene lookup returns CDR1 MGHRA and CDR2 YSYEKL. The CDR3 consists of 16 residues. V shed 1 base and J shed 3 bases, with 16 bases lying between them. CDR3 sequence (DNA): TGCGCCAGCAGCCAAGTTTTGGGCGAGGGGAACTACGAGCAGTACGTC. Translation: CASSQVLGEGNYEQYV.

The genes are TRBV10-3 and TRBJ2-3; D assignment may be TRBD1 or TRBD2 (6 bases each). The CDR3 covers 15 residues. V was shortened by 3 bases and J by 4 bases, with 14 bases between the two germline ends. CDR1 and CDR2 (germline): ENHRY, SYGVKD. The CDR3 spells CAISDWGAWADTQYF. CDR3 nucleotide sequence: TGTGCCATCAGTGATTGGGGGGCTTGGGCAGATACGCAGTATTTT.

V gene TRBV6-5 combines with J gene TRBJ1-1; D perhaps matches TRBD1 (5 bases). Germline V gives CDR1 MNHEY, CDR2 SVGAGI. The V and J ends lost 0 bases and 0 bases respectively, with 14 bases between them. This CDR3 contains 17 residues. The CDR3 loop is CASSYSRGAVMNTEAFF. The CDR3, as DNA: TGTGCCAGCAGTTACTCGCGAGGGGCGGTGATGAACACTGAAGCTTTCTTT.

The chain links TRBV12-3 or TRBV12-4 to TRBJ2-3; 12 nucleotides agree with TRBD2. Germline trimming cut 5 bases from V and 0 bases from J; bases unmatched to any gene: 3. The CDR3 spans 16 residues. Here the CDR3 reads CASSPLAGGSTDTQYF. In DNA form, the CDR3 reads TGTGCCAGCAGTCCTCTAGCGGGGGGGAGCACAGATACGCAGTATTTT.

This chain joins TRBV6-6 and TRBJ1-5; TRBD1 aligns across 7 bases. CDR1 is MNHNY and CDR2 is SVGAGI in the germline V gene (reference sequence). The CDR3 contains 15 residues. With 8 bases clipped from V and 1 base from J, the junction kept 8 bases outside the gene matches. CDR3 bases: TGTGCCAGCGATGGATGGGACAGAAGCAATCAGCCCCAGCATTTT. Translating gives CASDGWDRSNQPQHF.

This rearrangement joins TRBV23-1 to TRBJ2-5; D may be TRBD2 (5 bases). TRBV23-1 carries the ORF label, with uncertain function. This CDR3 comprises 19 residues. V was shortened by 2 bases and J by 1 base, with 23 bases between the two germline ends. CDR3 in amino acids: CASSQPRGGIGQIQETQYF. The CDR3 DNA sequence: TGCGCCAGCAGTCAACCACGAGGAGGTATCGGCCAAATCCAAGAGACCCAGTACTTC.

This chain joins TRBV5-1 and TRBJ2-2; D might be TRBD1 or TRBD2, each matching 6 bases. The CDR3 runs 16 residues. Germline CDR1 SGHRS, CDR2 YFSETQ. V was pared by 2 bases and J by 3 bases, with 14 bases between. This CDR3 is CASSLFSGAYTGELFF. CDR3 nucleotide sequence: TGCGCCAGCAGCTTATTCTCGGGGGCGTACACCGGGGAGCTGTTTTTT.

This clonotype has only a few counts. This chain connects TRBV6-1 to TRBJ2-7, with 7 nucleotides matching TRBD1. Germline lookup yields CDR1 MNHNS and CDR2 SASEGT. J gave up 3 bases and V 7 bases, and 3 bases lay outside the gene matches. The length of the CDR3 is 12 residues. The DNA for the CDR3 is TGTGCCAGCAAGCAGGGGGTCTACGAGCAGTACTTC. This gives the protein CASKQGVYEQYF.

J is TRBJ1-4 and V is TRBV5-6; D is ambiguous. Germline V lookup: CDR1 SGHDT, CDR2 YYEEEE. Trimming pared 7 bases from V and 3 bases from J, leaving 10 bases between. The CDR3 is 13 amino acids. CDR3 DNA: TGTGCCAGCTCTTCTCGGGCTAATGAAAAACTGTTTTTT. Its translation is CASSSRANEKLFF.

This clonotype turned up a few times. CDR3 in amino acids: CASSPPSGRGSYEQYV. For the CDR3, the DNA is TGTGCCAGCAGCCCTCCGTCGGGACGCGGGTCCTACGAGCAGTACGTC. This sequence joins TRBV7-9 and TRBJ2-7, with D perhaps matching TRBD1 or TRBD2 (5 bases each). Deletions cut 5 bases from V and 1 base from J, with 18 bases between. Germline V gives CDR1 SEHNR, CDR2 FQNEAQ (reference sequence). The CDR3 runs 16 residues.

This clonotype was counted between two and nine times. The rearrangement joins TRBV2 to TRBJ1-5; 8 positions match TRBD1. The germline CDR1 and CDR2 sequences are SNHLY and FYNNEI. V trimming: 2 bases; J trimming: 7 bases; junction bases outside the gene matches: 4. This CDR3 spans 14 amino acids. The CDR3 here is CASSENRGEQPQHF. As DNA, the CDR3 is TGTGCCAGCAGTGAAAACAGGGGGGAACAGCCCCAGCATTTT.

V is TRBV29-1 and J is TRBJ1-3, with unresolved D. Per germline, CDR1 SQVTM and CDR2 ANQGSEA. V was pared by 5 bases and J by 1 base, with 15 bases between. The CDR3 covers 15 residues. CDR3 bases: TGCAGCGTTCAAGCACAGACTGGTTCTGGAAACACCATATATTTT. It encodes CSVQAQTGSGNTIYF.

This clonotype has a handful of counts. The chain employs TRBV29-1 and TRBJ2-1; possibly TRBD1 or TRBD2 for D (5 bases each). CDR3 length: 13 residues. The germline V gene has CDR1 SQVTM and CDR2 ANQGSEA. Trimming cost V 4 bases and J 9 bases, with 16 bases left between them. CDR3 nucleotide sequence: TGCAGCGTTGCGACCACCAGGGACGGTGAGCAGTTCTTC. As protein: CSVATTRDGEQFF.

This clonotype has a count of ten or more. The chain uses TRBV4-3 and TRBJ2-3; D is unresolved. Germline values: CDR1 LGHNA, CDR2 YSLEER. This CDR3 contains 14 residues. Trimming left V 4 bases short and J 5 bases short, with 13 bases between. The CDR3 protein is CASSPRVLGDTQYF. The CDR3 nucleotides read TGCGCCAGCAGCCCAAGGGTGTTGGGAGATACGCAGTATTTT.

The chain links TRBV3-1 to TRBJ2-5; no clear D. Germline CDR1 reads LGHDT; CDR2 reads YNNKEL (reference sequence). V lost 6 bases, J lost 5 bases, and 13 bases lay in between. The CDR3 totals 13 residues. The CDR3 coding sequence is TGTGCCAGCAGGCCAACCTTCATTGAGACCCAGTACTTC. Encoded protein: CASRPTFIETQYF.